This T cell receptor (beta chain) was recovered during a study of cytomegalovirus exposure and HLA in healthy donors. This CDR3 has 13 residues. Germline loops: CDR1 SNHLY, CDR2 FYNNEI. The V end was cut by 7 bases, the J end by 8 bases, with 15 bases between. The PCR made use of 60 Vbeta and 13 Jbeta primers. Only in-frame clones appear in the TCRdb table, and some are missing; sequencing was by immunoSEQ multiplex PCR. The table records some 84,000 clones, just under 80% of them present only once. The sequenced material came from PBMCs. The clonotype originates from a male donor in good health and CMV-seropositive. V gene TRBV2 combines with J gene TRBJ2-1; a weak D match, TRBD1 (6 bases). The CDR3 coding sequence is TGTGCCAGCACGAACAGGGCTGGATATGAGCAGTTCTTC. Its translation is CASTNRAGYEQFF.